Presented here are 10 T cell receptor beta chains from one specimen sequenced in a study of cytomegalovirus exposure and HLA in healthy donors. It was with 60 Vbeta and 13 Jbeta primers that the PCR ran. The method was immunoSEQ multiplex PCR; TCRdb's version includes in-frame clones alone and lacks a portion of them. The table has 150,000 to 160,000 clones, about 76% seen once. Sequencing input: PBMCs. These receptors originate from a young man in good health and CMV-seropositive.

CDR3 residues: CASSPRTGNGETQYF. The CDR3 coding sequence is TGTGCCAGCAGTCCCCGGACAGGGAATGGTGAGACCCAGTACTTC. The chain links TRBV28 to TRBJ2-5; TRBD1 matches at 8 bases. This CDR3 region has 15 residues. The germline gives CDR1 MDHEN, CDR2 SYDVKM. Unmatched junction bases numbered 10, after V lost 5 bases and J lost 5 bases.

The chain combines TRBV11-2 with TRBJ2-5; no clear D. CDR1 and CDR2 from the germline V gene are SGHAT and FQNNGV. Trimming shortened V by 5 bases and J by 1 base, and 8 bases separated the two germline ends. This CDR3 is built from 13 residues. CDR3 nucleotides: TGTGCCAGCAGCAGAGATGGCCAAGAGACCCAGTACTTC. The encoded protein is CASSRDGQETQYF.

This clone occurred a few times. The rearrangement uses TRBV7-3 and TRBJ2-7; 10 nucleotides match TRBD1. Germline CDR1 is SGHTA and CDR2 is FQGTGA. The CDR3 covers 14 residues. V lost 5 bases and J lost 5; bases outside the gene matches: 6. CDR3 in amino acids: CASSARQGADEQYF. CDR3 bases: TGTGCCAGCAGCGCCCGACAGGGGGCGGACGAGCAGTACTTC.

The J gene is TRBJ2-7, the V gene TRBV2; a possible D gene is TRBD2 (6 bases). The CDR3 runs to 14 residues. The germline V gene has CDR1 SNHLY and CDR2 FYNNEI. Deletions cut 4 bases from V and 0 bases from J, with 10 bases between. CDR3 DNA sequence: TGTGCCAGCAGTGCGGCGGGAAGCTCCTACGAGCAGTACTTC. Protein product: CASSAAGSSYEQYF.

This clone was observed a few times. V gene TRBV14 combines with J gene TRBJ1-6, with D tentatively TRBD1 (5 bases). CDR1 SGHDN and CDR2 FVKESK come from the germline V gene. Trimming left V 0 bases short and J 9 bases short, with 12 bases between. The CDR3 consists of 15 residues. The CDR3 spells CASSQDVGAFSPLHF. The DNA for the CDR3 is TGTGCCAGCAGCCAAGATGTAGGGGCCTTTTCACCCCTCCACTTT.

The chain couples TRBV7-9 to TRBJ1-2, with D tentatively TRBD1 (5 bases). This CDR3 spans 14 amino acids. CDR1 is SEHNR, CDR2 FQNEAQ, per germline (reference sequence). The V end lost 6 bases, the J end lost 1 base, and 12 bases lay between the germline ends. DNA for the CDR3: TGTGCCAGCAGGGGGGAGGAGGGTAACTATGGCTACACCTTC. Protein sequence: CASRGEEGNYGYTF.

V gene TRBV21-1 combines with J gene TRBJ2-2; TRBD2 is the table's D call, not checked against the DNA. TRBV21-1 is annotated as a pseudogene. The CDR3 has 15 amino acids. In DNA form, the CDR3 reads TGTGCCAGCAGCTTGAGCGGGAGGGCGACCGGGGAGCTGTTTTTT. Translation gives CASSLSGRATGELFF.

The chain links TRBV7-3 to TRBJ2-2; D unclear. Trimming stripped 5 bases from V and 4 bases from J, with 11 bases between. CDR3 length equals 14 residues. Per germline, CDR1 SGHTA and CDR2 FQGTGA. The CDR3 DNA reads TGTGCCAGCAGCCCGACACCAGTCACCGGGGAGCTGTTTTTT. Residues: CASSPTPVTGELFF.

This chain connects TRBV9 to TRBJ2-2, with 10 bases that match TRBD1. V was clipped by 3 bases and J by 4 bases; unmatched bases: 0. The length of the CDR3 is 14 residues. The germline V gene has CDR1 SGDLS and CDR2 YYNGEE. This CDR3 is CASSGTGGTGELFF. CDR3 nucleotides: TGTGCCAGCAGCGGGACAGGGGGCACCGGGGAGCTGTTTTTT.

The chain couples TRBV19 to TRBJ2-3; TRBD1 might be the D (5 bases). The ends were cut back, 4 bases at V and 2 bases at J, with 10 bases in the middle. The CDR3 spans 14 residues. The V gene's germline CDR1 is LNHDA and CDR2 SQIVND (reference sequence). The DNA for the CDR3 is TGTGCCAGTAGTAGCAGGGCAAACACAGATACGCAGTATTTT. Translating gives CASSSRANTDTQYF.